This entry concerns a single T cell receptor (beta chain). The sample is drawn from a study of T cells after yellow fever vaccination. TCRdb fed the 5' RACE reads into MiXCR, producing one record per CDR3 protein. The data contain some 420,000 distinct CDR3 sequences, about 19% of them singletons. CDR3 length: 17 amino acids. Trimming removed 3 bases from V and 4 bases from J; junction bases left unmatched: 12. Germline V gives CDR1 SGHKS, CDR2 YYEKEE (reference sequence). This material consisted of PBMCs, taken before the yellow fever booster vaccination. This rearrangement joins TRBV5-5 to TRBJ2-3; 9 nucleotides align to TRBD2. The sequence was collected from a young man who received the YFV17D yellow fever vaccine. The CDR3: CASSYRGAGGLSDTQYF. The CDR3 DNA follows: TGTGCCAGCAGCTATCGGGGTGCGGGGGGGCTCTCAGATACGCAGTATTTT.